This entry lists 23 T cell receptor beta chains sequenced from one sample in a study of beta chain features in type 1 diabetes. Isolated RNA was reverse transcribed in full, so expressed TCRB transcripts were sequenced. Clones were sequenced by immunoSEQ multiplex PCR, and TCRdb holds only the in-frame ones, with some missing. This table has 330,000 or so clones, 12% to 15% appearing once. Sequencing was performed on central memory CD4+ T cells from blood. These receptors came from a man between 25 and 39 years old in good health.

The chain is built from TRBV4-3 and TRBJ1-2; D is unresolved. CDR3 size: 18 residues. Germline V CDR1 and CDR2: LGHNA, YSLEER. V was pared by 0 bases and J by 2 bases, with 19 bases between. In nucleotides, the CDR3 is TGCGCCAGCAGCCAAGAGCGGCGGCAGGTGCCCCGGAACTATGGCTACACCTTC. Translation: CASSQERRQVPRNYGYTF.

The chain links TRBV5-1 to TRBJ2-1; TRBD2 agrees at 11 bases. Germline V lookup: CDR1 SGHRS, CDR2 YFSETQ. The trim removed 7 bases at V and 9 bases at J, leaving 12 bases unmatched. This CDR3 is 15 amino acids long. The CDR3 loop is CASYHGTSGRGEQFF. The CDR3 DNA sequence: TGCGCCAGCTATCATGGGACTAGCGGAAGAGGTGAGCAGTTCTTC.

V usage is TRBV6-1 and J usage is TRBJ2-3; D is possibly TRBD1 (7 bases). Germline V gene sequence: CDR1 MNHNS, CDR2 SASEGT. The germline V and J ends were trimmed by 7 bases and 6 bases, with 14 bases remaining between them. CDR3 length: 13 residues. For the CDR3, the DNA is TGTGCCAGCACCTTCAGGGGGGTGGATACGCAGTATTTT. Protein sequence: CASTFRGVDTQYF.

The genes are TRBV29-1 and TRBJ2-2, with 8 bases lining up with TRBD1. V shed 6 bases and J 0 bases; nucleotides not matched to a gene: 3. Germline lookup yields CDR1 SQVTM and CDR2 ANQGSEA. The CDR3 totals 14 residues. CDR3 in amino acids: CSVRTGSNTGELFF. CDR3 in DNA: TGCAGCGTCCGGACAGGGTCGAACACCGGGGAGCTGTTTTTT.

This rearrangement joins TRBV11-2 to TRBJ2-2; 8 bases agree with TRBD2. V trimming: 3 bases; J trimming: 5 bases; junction bases outside the gene matches: 11. The CDR3 consists of 17 residues. Looked up from germline, CDR1 is SGHAT and CDR2 is FQNNGV. CDR3 nucleotides: TGTGCCAGCAGCTTGGACGCCGGGACTAGACTTACCGGGGAGCTGTTTTTT. Residues: CASSLDAGTRLTGELFF.

The V gene is TRBV4-3, the J gene TRBJ2-7, with TRBD2 matching over 7 bases. Germline loops: CDR1 LGHNA, CDR2 YSLEER. The CDR3 consists of 14 residues. J lost 6 bases, V lost 2 bases, and 7 bases had no gene match. The CDR3 DNA is TGCGCCAGCAGCCAACCTGGACTAGGAATCGAGCAGTACGTC. Translating it yields CASSQPGLGIEQYV.

V and J are TRBV18 and TRBJ2-6, with unresolved D. Germline V gene data show CDR1 as KGHSH and CDR2 as LQKENI. The CDR3 has 14 residues. V gave up 0 bases and J gave up 4 bases, with 4 bases separating them. CDR3 sequence reads: CASSPPAGANVLTF. The CDR3 bases are TGTGCCAGCTCACCACCAGCAGGGGCCAACGTCCTGACTTTC.

This clone was observed many times. Other DNA sequences within the sample encode an identical CDR3. This chain uses TRBV2 with TRBJ1-1, with a tentative D call TRBD1 (6 bases). Germline CDR1 and CDR2: SNHLY and FYNNEI. Between the trimmed V and J ends, which lost 1 base and 8 bases, there was a span of 11 bases. The CDR3 has 13 amino acids. The chain's CDR3 is CASSEVEGTEAFF. CDR3 nucleotides: TGTGCCAGCAGTGAAGTTGAGGGGACAGAAGCTTTCTTT.

This clone was observed at least ten times. V usage is TRBV4-3 and J usage is TRBJ2-4, with 7 nucleotides matching TRBD1. V shed 0 bases, J shed 8 bases, and the junction held 7 bases outside the gene matches. The germline V gene encodes CDR1 LGHNA and CDR2 YSLEER. CDR3 length: 15 amino acids. The CDR3 DNA reads TGCGCCAGCAGCCAAGATCGTCACAGGGGTGACATTCAGTACTTC. It specifies CASSQDRHRGDIQYF.

This clone has ten or more counts. The junction and the germline gene differ at one end; a read error may be behind it. V gene TRBV4-3 combines with J gene TRBJ2-1, with a possible D match to TRBD1 (6 bases). Germline lookup yields CDR1 LGHNA and CDR2 YSLEER. CDR3 length: 13 amino acids. CDR3: CASSQKAAGDAVF. CDR3 sequence (DNA): TGCGCCAGCAGCCAAAAGGCCGCAGGGGACGCGGTCTTC.

This clone showed up just a few times. The chain has TRBV6-5 and TRBJ2-7; D perhaps matches TRBD2 (6 bases). The ends were cut back, 6 bases at V and 1 base at J, with 10 bases in the middle. CDR1 and CDR2 (germline): MNHEY, SVGAGI. The CDR3 spans 13 residues. The DNA of the CDR3 is TGTGCCAGCAGCCGACTAGATTCCTACGAGCAGTACTTC. Translating it yields CASSRLDSYEQYF.

The gene calls are TRBV19 and TRBJ1-2; TRBD1 is a possible D gene (5 bases). CDR3 size: 13 residues. The V gene's germline CDR1 is LNHDA and CDR2 SQIVND (reference sequence). Trimming took 8 bases from V and 8 from J, leaving 18 bases between them. CDR3 bases: TGTGCCAGTGGCCGGGAGGGGCTGAGAGGCTACACCTTC. Residues: CASGREGLRGYTF.

This chain uses TRBV6-5 with TRBJ1-6; no firm D call. The CDR3 is 13 residues long. Per the germline V gene, CDR1 is MNHEY and CDR2 is SVGAGI. The germline V and J ends were trimmed by 5 bases and 8 bases, with 10 bases remaining between them. The CDR3 DNA reads TGTGCCAGCAGTGAAGGGAGGGATTCACCCCTCCACTTT. Encoded protein: CASSEGRDSPLHF.

The rearrangement joins TRBV2 to TRBJ1-2, with unresolved D. Trimming removed 8 bases from V and 2 bases from J, with 12 bases in between. Germline CDR1 SNHLY, CDR2 FYNNEI. This CDR3 has 13 amino acids. CDR3 sequence (DNA): TGTGCCAGCGAAGGAGGAGGGAACTATGGCTACACCTTC. This gives the protein CASEGGGNYGYTF.

The chain uses TRBV5-1 and TRBJ2-5, with 8 bases that match TRBD1. Germline V gene data show CDR1 as SGHRS and CDR2 as YFSETQ. The CDR3 spans 16 residues. J was trimmed by 1 base and V by 1 base; bases with no gene match: 6. The CDR3 nucleotides read TGCGCCAGCAGCTTGAATCAGGGGGCCCCCCAAGAGACCCAGTACTTC. The encoded protein is CASSLNQGAPQETQYF.

The sample holds many counts of this clone. This chain connects TRBV5-8 to TRBJ1-1, with 8 bases lining up with TRBD1. The junction had 2 bases not matched to a gene; V was cut back by 0 bases and J by 4 bases. Per the germline V gene, CDR1 is SGHTS and CDR2 is YDEGEE. The CDR3 totals 14 residues. The CDR3 sequence: CASSLAGGSTEAFF. The CDR3 DNA is TGTGCCAGCAGCTTGGCAGGGGGCAGCACTGAAGCTTTCTTT.

The chain combines TRBV7-6 with TRBJ2-5, with 13 bases fitting TRBD2. This CDR3 is built from 16 residues. CDR1 SGHVS and CDR2 FNYEAQ come from the germline V gene. V was clipped by 3 bases and J by 5 bases; unmatched bases: 6. CDR3 DNA: TGTGCCAGCAGCTTGGGTGGGACTAGCGGGGAGGAGACCCAGTACTTC. Translating it yields CASSLGGTSGEETQYF.

This clone occurred a few times. CDR3 sequence reads: CSVGGINQPQHF. The CDR3 nucleotides read TGCAGCGTTGGGGGTATTAATCAGCCCCAGCATTTT. This chain uses TRBV29-1 with TRBJ1-5; D is uncertain. This CDR3 has 12 amino acids. The germline V gene encodes CDR1 SQVTM and CDR2 ANQGSEA. V lost 4 bases and J 4 bases, leaving 8 bases between the germline ends.

This clone was observed a single time. The chain is built from TRBV25-1 and TRBJ2-3; TRBD2 matches 7 bases. The trim removed 10 bases at V and 0 bases at J, leaving 13 bases unmatched. Germline V gives CDR1 MGHDK, CDR2 SYGVNS. The CDR3 totals 16 residues. CDR3 amino acids: CATTKTSRVSTDTQYF. DNA of the CDR3: TGTGCCACCACCAAGACTAGCCGTGTAAGCACAGATACGCAGTATTTT.

The rearrangement joins TRBV7-2 to TRBJ2-7; D may correspond to TRBD1 or TRBD2 (5 bases each). The CDR3 covers 17 residues. Germline values: CDR1 SGHTA, CDR2 FQGNSA. Trimming pared 1 base from V and 2 bases from J, leaving 18 bases between. The CDR3 region has the DNA TGTGCCAGCAGCTTAGTCACGTTGGGGACGCAACCCTACGAGCAGTACTTC. It translates to CASSLVTLGTQPYEQYF.

J is TRBJ1-2 and V is TRBV2, with TRBD1 as a possible D gene (5 bases). V was clipped by 3 bases and J by 8 bases, with 13 bases between them. The CDR3 runs 13 residues. Germline CDR1 SNHLY, CDR2 FYNNEI. CDR3 in amino acids: CASSEGDFGGYTF. The CDR3, as DNA: TGTGCCAGCAGTGAGGGGGATTTCGGGGGCTACACCTTC.

The gene calls are TRBV19 and TRBJ2-6, with TRBD1 identical over 11 bases. With 4 bases clipped from V and 2 bases from J, the junction kept 4 bases outside the gene matches. CDR1 and CDR2 (germline): LNHDA, SQIVND (reference sequence). The CDR3 length is 17 residues. The CDR3 DNA reads TGTGCCAGTAGTACCCGGACAGGGGGCACTGGGGCCAACGTCCTGACTTTC. Translation: CASSTRTGGTGANVLTF.

This chain joins TRBV5-6 and TRBJ1-6; 7 positions agree with TRBD1. This CDR3 is 16 amino acids long. Per germline, CDR1 SGHDT and CDR2 YYEEEE. V shed 4 bases, J shed 7 bases, and the junction held 11 bases outside the gene matches. As DNA, the CDR3 is TGTGCCAGCAGCCCTGCCGGGACAGCGAGAAATTCACCCCTCCACTTT. This codes for CASSPAGTARNSPLHF.